This T cell receptor beta chain was sequenced for a study of T cell responses to AZD1222 COVID-19 vaccine. General observations from the study: Researchers took repertoire samples only after the peak T cell response had come.

V lost 7 bases and J lost 2, with 6 bases in between. Germline V lookup: CDR1 LGHDT, CDR2 YNNKEL (reference sequence). The CDR3 has 12 amino acids. Points on this clone: Its antigen is undetermined.

Profiled with immunoSEQ multiplex PCR; TCRdb holds only in-frame clones, not every one. This table has more than 150,000 clones, approximately 94% appearing once. The sequence came from an adult in good health. The chain has TRBV3-1 (or the pseudogene TRBV3-2) and TRBJ1-5, with no clear D. The starting material was peripheral blood, obtained on day 0 of AZD1222 vaccination. The CDR3 region is CASILGNQPQHF. Written as DNA, the CDR3 is TGTGCCAGCATCCTTGGCAATCAGCCCCAGCATTTT.